This T cell receptor beta chain was identified in a study of T cell responses to AZD1222 COVID-19 vaccine. Study-level results: Dominant CD4 TCR responses targeted spike regions 160-218 and 743-854.

The CDR3 loop spans 14 amino acids. Germline V gene data show CDR1 as WSHSY and CDR2 as SAAADI. Trimming removed 2 bases at V and 0 bases at J, with 8 bases between. Points on this clone: The antigen is undetermined.

The method was immunoSEQ multiplex PCR; TCRdb's version includes in-frame clones alone and lacks a portion of them. The sample has about 100,000 clones; approximately 87% are singletons. This specimen was peripheral blood, taken on day 0 of AZD1222 vaccination. The sequence came from an adult in good health. V usage is TRBV10-2 and J usage is TRBJ2-7; D not resolved. Here the CDR3 reads CASSENRISYEQYF. The CDR3 nucleotides are TGCGCCAGCAGTGAGAATAGGATCTCCTACGAGCAGTACTTC.